This is a list of T cell receptor beta chains from one sample in a study of T cells in Graves' hyperthyroidism and ophthalmopathy. TCRdb called the multiplex PCR reads again in MiXCR, with one record for every CDR3 protein. The table lists around 540,000 distinct CDR3 sequences, 15% to 20% of them singletons. Sequencing was carried out using blood. The receptors derive from a woman aged 30 to 39 with Graves' ophthalmopathy. CDR3s include the opening cysteine and the closing phenylalanine or tryptophan. D genes are given only for firm matches. Not every row has a clone size; where given, it reads once, few, many or a size class.

TRBD1,few,TRBV5-1,TRBJ2-5,CASSLGGQGFETQYF,TGCGCCAGCAGCTTGGGGGGACAGGGATTCGAGACCCAGTACTTC
-,many,TRBV3-1,TRBJ2-1,CASSQDAVSSDEQFF,TGTGCCAGCAGCCAAGATGCGGTTTCATCGGATGAGCAGTTCTTC
-,many,TRBV27,TRBJ2-5,CASSLLRGLDFVETQYF,TGTGCCAGCAGTTTGCTCCGAGGACTTGACTTTGTAGAGACCCAGTACTTC
TRBD1,-,TRBV6-1,TRBJ2-1,CASSEFRVDRGSYNEQFF,TGTGCCAGCAGTGAATTTCGCGTGGACAGGGGATCCTACAATGAGCAGTTCTTC
-,few,TRBV7-2,TRBJ2-4,CASSHREGAKNIQYF,TGTGCCAGCAGCCACAGGGAGGGGGCCAAAAACATTCAGTACTTC
TRBD1,-,TRBV19,TRBJ1-5,CASRDRDFSNQPQHF,TGTGCCAGTAGGGACAGGGATTTTAGCAATCAGCCCCAGCATTTT
-,many,TRBV11-2,TRBJ2-2,CASSFISGGELFF,TGTGCCAGCAGTTTTATTAGCGGCGGGGAGCTGTTTTTT
-,-,TRBV6-2/TRBV6-3,TRBJ1-2,CASSYSPGGEYYGYTF,TGTGCCAGCAGTTACTCCCCCGGTGGGGAATACTATGGCTACACCTTC
-,-,TRBV15,TRBJ2-7,CATSRPGTSGSYEQYF,TGTGCCACCAGCAGACCCGGGACAAGCGGCTCCTACGAGCAGTACTTC
-,few,TRBV6-5,TRBJ1-5,CASVGQVSNQPQHF,TGTGCCAGCGTTGGGCAGGTTAGCAATCAGCCCCAGCATTTT
TRBD1,many,TRBV12-3/TRBV12-4,TRBJ1-5,CASRPGQDSNQPQHF,TGTGCCAGCAGACCGGGACAGGATAGCAATCAGCCCCAGCATTTT
TRBD1,-,TRBV28,TRBJ1-5,CASSLAGTGVGGNQPQHF,TGTGCCAGCAGTTTAGCTGGGACAGGGGTGGGTGGCAATCAGCCCCAGCATTTT
-,many,TRBV29-1,TRBJ2-5,CSVDRELEETQYF,TGCAGCGTGGACCGGGAGTTGGAAGAGACCCAGTACTTC
-,-,TRBV19,TRBJ1-4,CASSISRVDEKLFF,TGTGCCAGTAGTATCTCCAGGGTCGATGAAAAACTGTTTTTT
-,many,TRBV5-4,TRBJ2-5,CASSATMAQETQYF,TGTGCCAGCAGCGCTACTATGGCCCAAGAGACCCAGTACTTC
TRBD2,-,TRBV12-3/TRBV12-4,TRBJ2-7,CASSLTSGRTLYEQYF,TGTGCCAGCAGTTTGACTAGCGGGAGGACGCTTTACGAGCAGTACTTC
-,many,TRBV29-1,TRBJ2-1,CSVEVWTNEQFF,TGCAGCGTTGAAGTTTGGACCAATGAGCAGTTCTTC
-,-,TRBV28,TRBJ2-3,CASSLSPMSPDTQYF,TGTGCCAGCAGTTTATCCCCGATGAGCCCAGATACGCAGTATTTT
-,-,TRBV2,TRBJ1-3,CASSAWKSSGNTIYF,TGTGCCAGCAGTGCTTGGAAGAGCTCTGGAAACACCATATATTTT
-,many,TRBV28,TRBJ1-1,CASSFGYGAFF,TGTGCCAGCAGTTTTGGATACGGAGCTTTCTTT
-,few,TRBV28,TRBJ1-2,CASIETGNYGYTF,TGTGCCAGCATAGAGACAGGAAACTATGGCTACACCTTC
TRBD1,many,TRBV7-2,TRBJ1-1,CASSARQGESAEAFF,TGTGCCAGCAGCGCCCGACAGGGAGAGTCGGCTGAAGCTTTCTTT
-,few,TRBV29-1,TRBJ2-7,CSVARGGSYEQYF,TGCAGCGTTGCCAGGGGCGGCTCCTACGAGCAGTACTTC
TRBD2,many,TRBV7-3,TRBJ2-1,CASSLWGGNEQFF,TGTGCCAGCAGCTTGTGGGGGGGCAATGAGCAGTTCTTC
-,many,TRBV12-3/TRBV12-4,TRBJ1-1,CASSSSSWTSEAFF,TGTGCCAGCAGTTCCTCCAGCTGGACATCTGAAGCTTTCTTT
TRBD1,few,TRBV29-1,TRBJ2-2,CSGGDRAGTGELLF,TGCAGCGGGGGGGACAGGGCTGGAACCGGGGAGCTGCTTTTT
-,-,TRBV3-1,TRBJ1-4,CASSQGRVGEKLFF,TGTGCCAGCAGCCAGGGCAGGGTGGGTGAAAAACTGTTTTTT
TRBD1,-,TRBV6-2/TRBV6-3,TRBJ2-1,CASRQGAHDEQFF,TGTGCCAGCAGACAGGGGGCTCATGATGAGCAGTTCTTC
-,many,TRBV5-6,TRBJ2-3,CASSLSALLTQYF,TGTGCCAGCAGCTTGTCTGCGCTATTAACGCAGTATTTT
-,-,TRBV10-2,TRBJ1-1,CASREWRGNTEAFF,TGCGCCAGCAGGGAATGGCGGGGTAACACTGAAGCTTTCTTT
-,-,TRBV13,TRBJ2-7,CASSLAPGSSYEQCF,TGTGCCAGCAGCTTAGCGCCAGGGAGCTCCTACGAGCAGTGCTTC
-,few,TRBV24-1,TRBJ1-5,CATRDGSNQPQHF,TGTGCCACCAGGGACGGGAGCAATCAGCCCCAGCATTTT
-,once,TRBV28,TRBJ2-7,CASSMRRGAVEQYF,TGTGCCAGCAGTATGCGCAGGGGGGCTGTCGAGCAGTACTTC
-,few,TRBV5-1,TRBJ2-1,CASRWAALNEQFF,TGCGCCAGCAGGTGGGCAGCTCTCAATGAGCAGTTCTTC
-,many,TRBV20-1,TRBJ2-7,CSAVEGVAYEQYF,TGCAGTGCTGTTGAGGGGGTAGCCTACGAGCAGTACTTC
-,-,TRBV6-1,TRBJ2-2,CASSEVRQPGELFF,TGTGCCAGCAGTGAAGTGCGTCAGCCAGGGGAGCTGTTTTTT
TRBD2,many,TRBV6-1,TRBJ2-7,CASRTSGDYEQYF,TGTGCCAGCAGGACTAGCGGGGACTACGAGCAGTACTTC
TRBD2,few,TRBV7-3,TRBJ2-7,CASSSKTGTSGRDTQKFKDYEQYF,TGTGCCAGCAGCTCTAAGACCGGGACTAGCGGGAGGGACACCCAAAAATTTAAAGACTACGAGCAGTACTTC
-,many,TRBV6-2/TRBV6-3,TRBJ2-7,CASSQLRAAYEQYF,TGTGCCAGCAGTCAATTGCGGGCGGCCTACGAGCAGTACTTC
-,few,TRBV6-5,TRBJ1-3,CASSYDSVSGNTIYF,TGTGCCAGCAGTTACGACTCGGTATCTGGAAACACCATATATTTT
-,-,TRBV7-2,TRBJ2-5,CASTLMGGQETQYF,TGTGCCAGCACCCTAATGGGGGGTCAAGAGACCCAGTACTTC
-,many,TRBV28,TRBJ1-2,CASSLIGQDYGYTF,TGTGCCAGCAGTTTAATAGGTCAGGACTATGGCTACACCTTC
TRBD1,many,TRBV29-1,TRBJ1-1,CSHTGDTEAFF,TGCAGCCATACAGGGGACACTGAAGCTTTCTTT
-,-,TRBV28,TRBJ1-5,CASSQKLQGSGNQPQHF,TGTGCCAGCAGTCAAAAGCTACAGGGAAGTGGCAATCAGCCCCAGCATTTT